This T cell receptor (beta chain) was identified during a study of cytomegalovirus exposure and HLA in healthy donors (dated by TCRdb to 2015 to 2018). Study-level background: According to an earlier analysis of 587 of the donors, about 170 million T cells yielded 117 million unique TCR beta sequences and approximately 300 Gb of sequence data. Approximately 300 gigabases of sequencing data and some 85 million unique TCR sequences were included in an early release covering around 650 HLA-typed donors. Of the 350 to 450 genotyped donors, 65% to 90% fell in the genetic ancestry cluster associated with self-reported Caucasian donors. The aim of the study was to test whether cataloging public T cell receptors could identify signatures of past pathogen exposure. The study used immunosequencing to profile the T cell repertoires of under 700 subjects and linked those repertoires to cytomegalovirus serostatus. A separate validation cohort of over 95 different subjects was used in addition to the 666-subject first cohort. The study combined high-throughput TCR immunosequencing, statistical association of individual TCRs with disease status, and machine learning to predict cytomegalovirus infection status. To study patterns of TCR occurrence, a later analysis re-analyzed previously published TCR beta repertoires from several hundred donors and added high-resolution HLA genotyping. Rather than drawing on any new phenotypic data, the later analysis identified candidate immune exposures from TCR beta sequences and the way those sequences occurred across donors. To decide whether each TCR beta V gene segment behaved as functional or pseudogenic, an earlier analysis of nearly 600 of the donors relied on high-throughput TCR beta sequencing. Donor age, sex, ethnicity and CMV serostatus were collected together with the repertoire data. Genome-wide SNP genotypes for about 65% of the 666 donors were used in a later genetic analysis, which treated that subset as a discovery cohort. All discovery cohort repertoires had been generated using a single sequencing platform. HLA typing covered class I and class II loci at four-digit resolution. The number of typed donors differed by locus: about 620-640 for A, B, C, DRB1 and DQB1; 522 for DQA1; about 600 for DPA1; and 450 to 480 for DPB1. Several DR-DQ haplotypes were handled as single units for association and clustering because linkage in the cohort was strong. On average, roughly 240,000 unique TCR beta nucleotide sequences were sequenced per donor among more than 350 genotyped donors of the cohort, with roughly 19% of those sequences being non-productive. What the work shows at the level of the full study, not this receptor alone: A further reported finding was that TCR beta sequences accurately predicted the HLA-A and HLA-B alleles for most subjects in the first cohort. A cluster of highly shared sequence variants was judged likely to represent a technical artifact of the sequencing pipeline. When HLA alleles, especially DR and DQ, strongly co-occurred, attributing TCR associations to individual alleles was difficult. A total of some 180 TCR beta chains were listed by the study as associated with cytomegalovirus. A later genetic analysis reported fewer N-insertions in productive TCRs among donors in an Asian-associated ancestry cluster than the roughly 670-donor mean. Sequencing depth was assumed to be roughly uniform across donors in the presence/absence analyses, though that assumption may not hold. Because HLA typing was missing for some donors at each locus, association tests included only the typed subset. In an earlier analysis of several hundred of the donors, most TCR beta V segments were observed in productive rearrangements about 87% or about 30% of the time, broadly matching IMGT annotations. Cytomegalovirus status was reported to be diagnosed by the classifier with high specificity and sensitivity in both the original and validation cohorts. In a later genetic analysis, a missense DCLRE1C variant was associated with V-gene and J-gene trimming of TCR beta chains, and the association was replicated in an independent cohort. Most TCR sequences were seen in very few donors, while some public TCRs were found in many individuals. The cohort was sequenced for TCR beta chains only, and without alpha or paired-chain data the features that could be detected were limited. Because counts were too low, some 17 rarely observed V segments, including chromosome 9 orphons, were excluded from the earlier analysis of some 590 of the donors. Most CMV-associated TCR beta chains appeared to be HLA-restricted in a later analysis, and the HLA associations seemed to be driven largely by CMV exposure. Several of the top co-occurrence clusters appeared to be linked to parvovirus B19, influenza, CMV and Epstein-Barr virus, according to a later analysis. The authors suggested that the approach could potentially be generalized to other disease states and immunological phenotypes. Linkage disequilibrium might explain the correlated functional status among segregating V segments, but an unknown experimental factor could not be excluded. In a later analysis, the rate of TCR association differed among HLA loci, with DRB1 alleles having the most associated TCRs and HLA-C alleles having the fewest. In a later analysis, HLA-associated TCR beta chains were found to be more clonally expanded and to have lower generation probabilities than equally common non-associated chains. In vitro tests confirmed that a few of the cytomegalovirus-associated TCR beta chains recognize cytomegalovirus antigens. At a false discovery rate of 0.05, a later analysis linked around 17,000 TCR beta sequences to specific HLA alleles. Immune exposure information for the cohort was limited to CMV serostatus.

With respect to this clone: Its antigen is currently not known. Base qualities are not at hand, and no much larger clone is one base apart.

The cohort comprised hundreds of healthy bone marrow donors. At the time of sampling, every cohort member was nominally healthy, though immune exposures that went unrecorded were likely present. The donor tested CMV seronegative and was one of the 352 seronegative cohort members. A peripheral blood sample was collected from each donor, and TCR beta sequencing was performed on peripheral blood mononuclear cells. Genomic DNA extraction from the blood cell samples was performed with the Qiagen DNeasy Blood Extraction Kit. To prepare the library, the immunoSEQ multiplex PCR assay was applied. The multiplex PCR relied on a mix of 60 forward primers for TCR Vbeta segments and 13 reverse primers for TCR Jbeta segments. The CDR3 region of rearranged TCR beta genes was amplified from genomic DNA with a multiplex PCR assay. On the Illumina HiSeq System, the amplified TCR beta libraries were sequenced as 87-base-pair reads. The original methods were these. A later analysis counted tens of millions of unique TCR beta chains across the 500 to 850 repertoires, and around 9.9 million of these chains were shared by at least two donors. Raw reads were error-corrected and collapsed into unique sequences with a nearest-neighbor algorithm that merged closely related sequences to remove PCR and sequencing errors. CDR3 sequences were aligned to IMGT reference sequences to assign V, D and J gene segments. Each retained sequence needed at least a six-nucleotide match to both a V gene segment and a J gene segment. A rearrangement counted as productive if the CDR3 had no stop codons and remained in frame with V and J, and every other rearrangement counted as non-productive. CDR3 was defined by IMGT convention, running from the second conserved V-encoded cysteine to the conserved J-encoded phenylalanine. Sequences without an unambiguous match to a single V gene segment were excluded from the earlier analysis of about 640 of the donors. An earlier analysis of 587 of the donors called V segments functional above 56.7% productive rearrangements and segregating when the between-donor standard deviation exceeded 5%. To diagnose cytomegalovirus status from the catalog of TCR beta chain sequences, a statistical classification framework was built. In a later analysis, TCR nucleotide sequences were compared against IMGT/GENE-DB human TR gene sequences so that V and J genes could be assigned. A later analysis assigned CDR3 sequences and most-parsimonious VDJ recombination scenarios with the TCRdist pipeline. In a later analysis, every TCR beta chain was defined by the combination of its CDR3 amino acid sequence and its V-gene family, and reads without a unique V-gene family were dropped. In a later analysis, around 600 highly shared, low-generation-probability nucleotide sequences were removed to address suspected cross-contamination and a sequencing artifact. A later analysis calculated a clonal expansion index for each public chain from normalized within-repertoire ranks of inferred template counts. A later analysis computed generation probabilities with a VDJ recombination model fitted to out-of-frame rearrangements, and checked the results against IGoR. In a later analysis, TCR-TCR, TCR-HLA and TCR-CMV co-occurrence was scored with hypergeometric tests, and a repertoire-size bias correction was applied to TCR pairs. In a later analysis, false discovery rates were estimated by permuting HLA or CMV assignments 20 times. In a later analysis, co-occurring TCRs were grouped with DBSCAN, and TCRdist sequence similarity was added when clustering was performed within HLA-allele-positive subsets. Repertoires with fewer than 30,000 or more than 120,000 public chains were left out of co-occurrence clustering, as were four to six repertoires with anomalous nucleotide sharing. TCRdb took this table from immuneACCESS and kept in-frame rearrangements with V and J called. Such tables lack part of the clones; where checked against another copy, unresolved V genes explain under half of the gap, and the rest is unexplained. V and J calls and clone size are given by that table; D and trimming were obtained from the DNA. The sample records about 120,000 clones, 70% to 75% of which are singletons. Clones ranked in the top ten supply roughly 1.6% of the sample.

The sample taken for sequencing was PBMCs. This TCR came from a young woman in good health and CMV-seronegative.

The DNA sequence follows: TGCGCCAGCGGCCGGGACAGGGGAGACTATGGCTACACCTTC. This encodes CASGRDRGDYGYTF. Recombination connected TRBV5-1 to TRBJ1-2; 10 bases in between match TRBD1. V ends up 7 bases short and J 3 bases short, with an unmatched junction base count of 6. From the cysteine through the phenylalanine, the CDR3 covers 14 amino acids. Only the CDR3 DNA is retained, 42 bases long and in frame from the first base. CDR1 SGHRS and CDR2 YFSETQ are derived from the germline V gene.